Reported below is one TCR beta chain. Its antigen is not identified. The germline CDR1 and CDR2 sequences are SGHTA and FQGTGA. CDR3 length equals 14 residues. Trimming stripped 5 bases from V and 8 bases from J, with 15 bases between. This sample was included in a study of T cell responses to AZD1222 COVID-19 vaccine. Notes on the study in general: Per reports, nearly half of all spike-specific TCRs target regions that are unmutated in variants. Baseline seropositivity characterized only six AZD1222 recipients. Mapped onto spike, vaccine-associated CD4 TCRs spanned it and were dominant at 160-218 and 743-854.

Produced via immunoSEQ multiplex PCR; TCRdb's table is partial and in-frame only. The table shows approximately 140,000 clones, with more than 80% occurring only once. The sequence came from an adult who received the MenACWY meningococcal vaccine as a control. The input for sequencing was peripheral blood, taken 28 days after the second dose of the MenACWY control vaccine. The rearrangement links TRBV7-3 to TRBJ1-4; perhaps TRBD1 as D (5 bases). CDR3 bases: TGTGCCAGCAGCCAGTACTTGGGGCCCGAAAAACTGTTTTTT. Protein: CASSQYLGPEKLFF.